These T cell receptor beta chains were read from a single sample in a study of cytomegalovirus exposure and HLA in healthy donors. Libraries were prepared by immunoSEQ multiplex PCR; TCRdb keeps only in-frame clonotypes and omits some of them. This sample's table has about 140,000 clones. The sample comprised PBMCs. Every receptor here comes from a male donor in good health and CMV-seronegative. The CDR3 runs from the conserved cysteine through the conserved F or W. A D gene is named only where the DNA matches it firmly.

v_call: TRBV6-5; j_call: TRBJ2-7; d_call: .; cdr3_nt: TGTGCCAGCAGTTACTCCCATAAGTCCTACGAGCAGTACTTC; cdr3_aa: CASSYSHKSYEQYF
v_call: TRBV19; j_call: TRBJ1-3; d_call: .; cdr3_nt: TGTGCCAGTCGAAGGGGAGGTCGTGGAAACACCATATATTTT; cdr3_aa: CASRRGGRGNTIYF
v_call: TRBV30; j_call: TRBJ1-3; d_call: .; cdr3_nt: TGTGCCTCGGCCAGCGATTCTGGAAACACCATATATTTT; cdr3_aa: CASASDSGNTIYF
v_call: TRBV18; j_call: TRBJ1-1; d_call: TRBD1; cdr3_nt: TGTGCCAGCTCACCGTGGGACAGCGAACACACTGAAGCTTTCTTT; cdr3_aa: CASSPWDSEHTEAFF
v_call: TRBV7-6; j_call: TRBJ2-6; d_call: TRBD2; cdr3_nt: TGTGCCAGCAGCCGGACTAGCGGTCGCTCTGGGGCCAACGTCCTGACTTTC; cdr3_aa: CASSRTSGRSGANVLTF
v_call: TRBV30; j_call: TRBJ2-4; d_call: TRBD2; cdr3_nt: TGTGCCTGGAGATCGTGGGGACTAGCGGGGGGACTAGCCAAAAACATTCAGTACTTC; cdr3_aa: CAWRSWGLAGGLAKNIQYF
v_call: TRBV9; j_call: TRBJ1-1; d_call: .; cdr3_nt: TGTGCCAGCAGCGTATGGGCAACCACTGAAGCTTTCTTT; cdr3_aa: CASSVWATTEAFF
v_call: TRBV6-5; j_call: TRBJ2-7; d_call: .; cdr3_nt: TGTGCCAGCAGTTATGGAAGGCTAGCATACGAGCAGTACTTC; cdr3_aa: CASSYGRLAYEQYF
v_call: TRBV6-5; j_call: TRBJ2-1; d_call: .; cdr3_nt: TGTGCCAGCTCCCTAGGTAGCGGCCAGGGTGTTGAGCAGTTCTTC; cdr3_aa: CASSLGSGQGVEQFF
v_call: TRBV2; j_call: TRBJ2-5; d_call: .; cdr3_nt: TGTGCCAGCAGTGAAGCGGTCCGGGCAGGGATGGAGACCCAGTACTTC; cdr3_aa: CASSEAVRAGMETQYF
v_call: TRBV28; j_call: TRBJ2-7; d_call: .; cdr3_nt: TGTGCCAGCAGTTTGCCGGGGACTCAGTACTTC; cdr3_aa: CASSLPGTQYF
v_call: TRBV30; j_call: TRBJ1-5; d_call: .; cdr3_nt: TGTGCCTGGAACGGGGATAGCAATCAGCCCCAGCATTTT; cdr3_aa: CAWNGDSNQPQHF
v_call: TRBV4-2; j_call: TRBJ2-3; d_call: TRBD2; cdr3_nt: TGTGCCAGCAGCCAAGTCAGCGGGAGGAGAGCGGATACGCAGTATTTT; cdr3_aa: CASSQVSGRRADTQYF
v_call: TRBV19; j_call: TRBJ2-7; d_call: TRBD2; cdr3_nt: TGTGCCAGTAGTATAGTTTCAGCGGGGGGCTCCTACGAGCAGTACTTC; cdr3_aa: CASSIVSAGGSYEQYF
v_call: TRBV5-8; j_call: TRBJ1-5; d_call: .; cdr3_nt: TGTGCCAGCAGCAGACCAGGGGACCAGCCCCAGCATTTT; cdr3_aa: CASSRPGDQPQHF
v_call: TRBV29-1; j_call: TRBJ1-2; d_call: .; cdr3_nt: TGCAGCGTTGAAGGCCCAGGAGGTGGCTACACCTTC; cdr3_aa: CSVEGPGGGYTF
v_call: TRBV14; j_call: TRBJ2-1; d_call: .; cdr3_nt: TGTGCCAGCAGCCAAGTGTCTGGCATCCACAATGAGCAGTTCTTC; cdr3_aa: CASSQVSGIHNEQFF
v_call: TRBV6-1; j_call: TRBJ1-3; d_call: .; cdr3_nt: TGTGCCTCAAAGAATGGAGGTGGAAACACCATATATTTT; cdr3_aa: CASKNGGGNTIYF
v_call: TRBV28; j_call: TRBJ2-7; d_call: TRBD1; cdr3_nt: TGTGCCAGCAGTCTCCCGGGACAGGGAAACTACGAGCAGTACTTC; cdr3_aa: CASSLPGQGNYEQYF
v_call: TRBV4-1; j_call: TRBJ2-5; d_call: .; cdr3_nt: TGCGCCAGCAGCCAAGAGCGGTTAAAGGCCGCGCAAGAGACCCAGTACTTC; cdr3_aa: CASSQERLKAAQETQYF
v_call: TRBV18; j_call: TRBJ1-5; d_call: .; cdr3_nt: TGTGCCAGCTCAAGAGACACCGACAATCAGCCCCAGCATTTT; cdr3_aa: CASSRDTDNQPQHF
v_call: TRBV29-1; j_call: TRBJ1-1; d_call: .; cdr3_nt: TGCAGCGTTCACAGTTCTACTGAAGCTTTCTTT; cdr3_aa: CSVHSSTEAFF
v_call: TRBV19; j_call: TRBJ2-7; d_call: .; cdr3_nt: TGTGCCAGTTCCCTACATGGCAGGGCCTACGAGCAGTACTTC; cdr3_aa: CASSLHGRAYEQYF
v_call: TRBV4-1; j_call: TRBJ2-5; d_call: .; cdr3_nt: TGCGCCAGCAGCCAAGGGGTGGACTACCGGAAAGAGACCCAGTACTTC; cdr3_aa: CASSQGVDYRKETQYF
v_call: TRBV5-1; j_call: TRBJ1-1; d_call: .; cdr3_nt: TGCGCCAGCAGCTCACAGGGAAAGGACACTGAAGCTTTCTTT; cdr3_aa: CASSSQGKDTEAFF
v_call: TRBV4-2; j_call: TRBJ2-2; d_call: TRBD1; cdr3_nt: TGTGCCAGCAGCCAAGATATGGGACAGGGGAGGACCGGGGAGCTGTTTTTT; cdr3_aa: CASSQDMGQGRTGELFF
v_call: TRBV27; j_call: TRBJ2-1; d_call: .; cdr3_nt: TGTGCCAGCAGTCTCAAGGGGCCTGGCTCCTACAATGAGCAGTTCTTC; cdr3_aa: CASSLKGPGSYNEQFF
v_call: TRBV15; j_call: TRBJ1-5; d_call: .; cdr3_nt: TGTGCCACCAGCAGAGATTGGGTCAGGGGAAATCAGCCCCAGCATTTT; cdr3_aa: CATSRDWVRGNQPQHF
v_call: TRBV9; j_call: TRBJ1-1; d_call: TRBD1; cdr3_nt: TGTGCCAGCAGCGTAACCCCGGGACAGGGGGCCGGAAACACTGAAGCTTTCTTT; cdr3_aa: CASSVTPGQGAGNTEAFF
v_call: TRBV5-1; j_call: TRBJ2-5; d_call: .; cdr3_nt: TGCGCCAGCAGCTTAGGCGACTATAAAGAGACCCAGTACTTC; cdr3_aa: CASSLGDYKETQYF
v_call: TRBV6-6; j_call: TRBJ2-1; d_call: TRBD2; cdr3_nt: TGTGCCAGCAGTCTTAGCGGGGGGGGAAATGAGCAGTTCTTC; cdr3_aa: CASSLSGGGNEQFF
v_call: TRBV4-3; j_call: TRBJ1-3; d_call: .; cdr3_nt: TGCGCCAGCAGCCAAGACAGGGTTGGAAACACCATATATTTT; cdr3_aa: CASSQDRVGNTIYF
v_call: TRBV7-3; j_call: TRBJ1-3; d_call: .; cdr3_nt: TGTGCCAGCAGCTCTATCTCTGGAAACACCATATATTTT; cdr3_aa: CASSSISGNTIYF
v_call: TRBV30; j_call: TRBJ2-1; d_call: TRBD1; cdr3_nt: TGTGCCTGGAGTGTACTTGGGCCTTCAACAGGGGATGAGCAGTTCTTC; cdr3_aa: CAWSVLGPSTGDEQFF
v_call: TRBV19; j_call: TRBJ1-5; d_call: .; cdr3_nt: TGTGCCAGTAGTCCCCATCTTGGGGGGTTATTCGTTAGCAATCAGCCCCAGCATTTT; cdr3_aa: CASSPHLGGLFVSNQPQHF
v_call: TRBV6-5; j_call: TRBJ2-7; d_call: TRBD2; cdr3_nt: TGTGCCAGCAGTAACGGACTAGCGGGACAAGAGCAGTACTTC; cdr3_aa: CASSNGLAGQEQYF
v_call: TRBV30; j_call: TRBJ2-2; d_call: TRBD1; cdr3_nt: TGTGCCTGGAGTGCCGGGACAGGGAGAGGCACCGGGGAGCTGTTTTTT; cdr3_aa: CAWSAGTGRGTGELFF
v_call: TRBV5-5; j_call: TRBJ1-1; d_call: .; cdr3_nt: TGTGCCAGCAGCCCACGGTCCTCGAACACTGAAGCTTTCTTT; cdr3_aa: CASSPRSSNTEAFF
v_call: TRBV18; j_call: TRBJ2-7; d_call: TRBD2; cdr3_nt: TGTGCCAGCTCACCTACGGGCGGGGGAAACTACGAGCAGTACTTC; cdr3_aa: CASSPTGGGNYEQYF
v_call: TRBV9; j_call: TRBJ1-2; d_call: .; cdr3_nt: TGTGCCAGCAGCGCGGAGGCCCGGAAGAGTAGCTACACCTTC; cdr3_aa: CASSAEARKSSYTF
v_call: TRBV11-3; j_call: TRBJ2-7; d_call: TRBD1; cdr3_nt: TGTGCCAGCAGCTTAGGGACAGGGGCCTACGAGCAGTACTTC; cdr3_aa: CASSLGTGAYEQYF
v_call: TRBV18; j_call: TRBJ1-1; d_call: TRBD1; cdr3_nt: TGTGCCAGCTCACCCCGGGACAGGGGGTATAACACTGAAGCTTTCTTT; cdr3_aa: CASSPRDRGYNTEAFF
v_call: TRBV7-8; j_call: TRBJ1-5; d_call: .; cdr3_nt: TGTGCCAGCAGCTTATTGGGCAGGAAAAGCAATCAGCCCCAGCATTTT; cdr3_aa: CASSLLGRKSNQPQHF
v_call: TRBV7-8; j_call: TRBJ1-1; d_call: TRBD1; cdr3_nt: TGTGCCAGCAGCCCACCACGACAGGGCTACACTGAAGCTTTCTTT; cdr3_aa: CASSPPRQGYTEAFF
v_call: TRBV18; j_call: TRBJ1-4; d_call: TRBD1; cdr3_nt: TGTGCCAGCTCATCCCGACAGGGTTCGAATGAAAAACTGTTTTTT; cdr3_aa: CASSSRQGSNEKLFF
v_call: TRBV2; j_call: TRBJ1-4; d_call: .; cdr3_nt: TGTGCCAGCGTTAACGCACAAGTTGCAACTAATGAAAAACTGTTTTTT; cdr3_aa: CASVNAQVATNEKLFF
v_call: TRBV19; j_call: TRBJ1-5; d_call: .; cdr3_nt: TGTGCCAGTATAAGCCCTCCGTATGGTCAGCCCCAGCATTTT; cdr3_aa: CASISPPYGQPQHF
v_call: TRBV12-5; j_call: TRBJ2-2; d_call: TRBD1; cdr3_nt: TGTGCTAGTGGTTTGGTTCCCGGGACAGTCGTAGTTTCCAACACCGGGGAGCTGTTTTTT; cdr3_aa: CASGLVPGTVVVSNTGELFF
v_call: TRBV14; j_call: TRBJ1-1; d_call: .; cdr3_nt: TGTGCCAGCAGCCAAGAAAGGGGGGGGAGTCAGATGAACACTGAAGCTTTCTTT; cdr3_aa: CASSQERGGSQMNTEAFF